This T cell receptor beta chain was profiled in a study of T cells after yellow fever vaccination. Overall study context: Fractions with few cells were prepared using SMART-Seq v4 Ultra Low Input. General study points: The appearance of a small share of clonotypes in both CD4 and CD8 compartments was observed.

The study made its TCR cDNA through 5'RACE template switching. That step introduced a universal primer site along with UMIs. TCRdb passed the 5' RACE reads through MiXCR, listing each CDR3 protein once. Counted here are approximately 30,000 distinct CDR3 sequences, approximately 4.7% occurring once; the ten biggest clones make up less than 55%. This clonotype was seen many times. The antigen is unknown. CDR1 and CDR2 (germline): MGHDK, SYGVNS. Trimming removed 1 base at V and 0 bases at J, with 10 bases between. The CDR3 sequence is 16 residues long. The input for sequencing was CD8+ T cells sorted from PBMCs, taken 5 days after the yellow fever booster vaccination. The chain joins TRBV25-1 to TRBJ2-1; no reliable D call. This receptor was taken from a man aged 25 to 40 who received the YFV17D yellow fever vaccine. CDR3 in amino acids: CASSELRADSYNEQFF. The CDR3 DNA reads TGTGCCAGCAGTGAATTGAGAGCAGACTCCTACAATGAGCAGTTCTTC. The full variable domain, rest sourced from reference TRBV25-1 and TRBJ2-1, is EADIYQTPRYLVIGTGKKITLECSQTMGHDKMYWYQQDPGMELHLIHYSYGVNSTEKGDLSSESTVSRIRTEHFPLTLESARPSHTSQYLCASSELRADSYNEQFFGPGTRLTVL.